The sequence of this T cell receptor beta chain was determined in a study of graft-versus-host responses after intestinal transplantation. Looking at the study overall: Recipients received multivisceral, liver-intestinal, or isolated intestinal transplants. Every transplant recipient was induced with anti-thymocyte globulin, then maintained on tacrolimus and steroids for two to three years. Study conclusions and caveats: GvH clones surfaced in recipient marrow, some emerging earlier in ileum or blood.

Concerning this clone itself: As yet, its antigen is unknown.

The table came from immunoSEQ multiplex PCR; TCRdb's copy has only in-frame clones and leaves some out. The repertoire consists of 95,000 to 150,000 clones, with roughly 91% occurring once and the leading ten covering around 0.12%. J gave up 0 bases and V 6 bases, and 8 bases lay outside the gene matches. Germline V gene lookup returns CDR1 MNHEY and CDR2 SMNVEV (reference sequence). The CDR3 loop spans 16 amino acids. The rearrangement links TRBV27 to TRBJ2-1, with TRBD2 matching 7 bases. This sequence originates from a human donor who received an intestinal transplant. The source material was unstimulated CD4+ T cells sorted from spleen or lymph node cells, sampled before intestinal transplant. The CDR3 DNA sequence: TGTGCCAGCAGCAAGGAGCGGGGAACCTCCTACAATGAGCAGTTCTTC. Translating it yields CASSKERGTSYNEQFF.